The next 23 T cell receptor beta chains were all read from a single sample in a study of blood T cell repertoires in COVID-19. Clones were sequenced by immunoSEQ multiplex PCR, and TCRdb holds only the in-frame ones, with some missing. The sample yields 200,000 to 250,000 clones, about nine tenths seen once. Sequencing was performed on peripheral blood. The receptors were gathered from a woman between 50 and 59 years old with acute or convalescent COVID-19.

The chain couples TRBV6-5 to TRBJ2-3; no firm D call. V was cut by 6 bases and J by 5 bases, with 6 bases left in between. Germline CDR1 and CDR2: MNHEY and SVGAGI. This CDR3 is built from 11 residues. CDR3 loop: CASRYQDTQYF. The CDR3 nucleotides are TGTGCCAGCAGGTACCAAGATACGCAGTATTTT.

The V gene is TRBV9, the J gene TRBJ2-5; 14 positions agree with TRBD2. The CDR3 is 17 amino acids. With V trimmed by 2 bases and J by 2 bases, 5 bases remained unmatched. Germline loops: CDR1 SGDLS, CDR2 YYNGEE. This chain's CDR3 is CASSVGTSGSGQETQYF. CDR3 nucleotide sequence: TGTGCCAGCAGCGTGGGGACTAGCGGGAGTGGGCAAGAGACCCAGTACTTC.

V usage is TRBV6-5 and J usage is TRBJ2-2; the match to TRBD1 covers 7 bases. The length of the CDR3 is 13 residues. Germline CDR1 and CDR2: MNHEY and SVGAGI. V lost 7 bases to trimming and J lost 4 bases; unmatched junction nucleotides: 3. The CDR3 region has the DNA TGTGCCAGCAAAGGACAGGCCACCGGGGAGCTGTTTTTT. It encodes CASKGQATGELFF.

The count of this clone is one. The V call is TRBV30, the J call TRBJ2-7, with D possibly TRBD2 on 6 matching bases. The CDR3 is 15 residues long. V was cut by 1 base and J by 0 bases, with 13 bases left in between. Looked up from germline, CDR1 is GTSNPN and CDR2 is SVGIG (reference sequence). CDR3 nucleotide sequence: TGTGCCTGGAGTGACCTCGGGACTCTCTCCTACGAGCAGTACTTC. Protein sequence: CAWSDLGTLSYEQYF. Combining the CDR3 with reference TRBV30 and TRBJ2-7 gives the whole variable domain SQTIHQWPATLVQPVGSPLSLECTVEGTSNPNLYWYRQAAGRGLQLLFYSVGIGQISSEVPQNLSASRPQDRQFILSSKKLLLSDSGFYLCAWSDLGTLSYEQYFGPGTRLTVT.

V usage is TRBV18 and J usage is TRBJ1-2; D might be TRBD1 (5 bases). This CDR3 has 13 amino acids. CDR1 and CDR2 from the germline V gene are KGHSH and LQKENI. V was shortened by 5 bases and J by 0 bases, with 7 bases between the two germline ends. CDR3 sequence: CASSADTNYGYTF. The CDR3 coding sequence is TGTGCCAGCTCAGCGGACACTAACTATGGCTACACCTTC.

The chain uses TRBV19 and TRBJ2-1; 9 bases map to TRBD1. J lost 1 base, V lost 8 bases, and 0 bases had no gene match. The CDR3 contains 13 residues. CDR1 is LNHDA, CDR2 SQIVND, per germline (reference sequence). DNA for the CDR3: TGTGCCAGTGGGACAGGGTCCTACAATGAGCAGTTCTTC. This encodes CASGTGSYNEQFF.

This clone was seen a few times. The rearrangement links TRBV28 to TRBJ1-1; 10 bases are shared with TRBD1. Per germline, CDR1 MDHEN and CDR2 SYDVKM. The trim removed 6 bases at V and 2 bases at J, leaving 3 bases unmatched. The CDR3 is 14 residues long. CDR3: CASRTGGANTEAFF. The CDR3 bases are TGTGCCAGCAGGACAGGGGGCGCAAACACTGAAGCTTTCTTT.

This clone was detected a few times. CDR3 amino acids: CASSQDRNYGYTF. The CDR3 DNA reads TGTGCCAGCAGCCAGGACAGGAACTATGGCTACACCTTC. V and J are TRBV7-6 and TRBJ1-2; 7 nucleotides agree with TRBD1. The CDR3 is 13 amino acids. The trim removed 5 bases at V and 2 bases at J, leaving 2 bases unmatched. CDR1 and CDR2 from the germline V gene are SGHVS and FNYEAQ.

The sample holds one count of this clone. This chain connects TRBV7-2 to TRBJ2-7; the D gene is possibly TRBD2 (6 bases). CDR1 and CDR2 (germline): SGHTA, FQGNSA. V was clipped by 1 base and J by 4 bases, with 14 bases between them. The CDR3 length is 15 residues. The CDR3 DNA is TGTGCCAGCAGCTTAGAAGGGAGGTCGGCTTACGAGCAGTACTTC. It encodes CASSLEGRSAYEQYF.

This chain links TRBV2 with TRBJ2-5; 8 bases match TRBD2. The V gene's germline CDR1 is SNHLY and CDR2 FYNNEI. The V and J ends lost 6 bases and 5 bases, in that order; junction bases with no gene match: 11. There are 15 residues in the CDR3. The DNA for the CDR3 is TGTGCCAGCAGAATTCCGGGACTAGTCTTCGAGACCCAGTACTTC. This gives the protein CASRIPGLVFETQYF.

This clone was recorded once. V gene TRBV19 combines with J gene TRBJ2-2, with TRBD2 as a possible D gene (5 bases). This CDR3 is 14 amino acids long. V lost 7 bases and J 1 base, leaving 10 bases between the germline ends. In germline, CDR1 is LNHDA, CDR2 SQIVND (reference sequence). CDR3 sequence reads: CASMAGGNTGELFF. The CDR3 DNA is TGTGCCAGTATGGCGGGCGGGAACACCGGGGAGCTGTTTTTT.

About this clone itself: The same CDR3 arises from other DNA sequences in this sample as well. The V and J genes are TRBV7-2 and TRBJ1-6; 10 bases are shared with TRBD1. J was trimmed by 5 bases and V by 0 bases; bases with no gene match: 1. The CDR3 loop spans 16 amino acids. From germline, CDR1 is SGHTA and CDR2 FQGNSA. The CDR3 loop is CASSLAGQGNNSPLHF. The CDR3 coding sequence is TGTGCCAGCAGCTTAGCGGGACAGGGGAATAATTCACCCCTCCACTTT.

The CDR3 DNA reads as TGCGCCAGCAGCTGGGACAGGGGGGACACTGAAGCTTTCTTT. This sequence encodes CASSWDRGDTEAFF. The chain links TRBV5-1 to TRBJ1-1; 11 positions agree with TRBD1. Germline trimming cut 3 bases from V and 3 bases from J; bases unmatched to any gene: 1. CDR1 is SGHRS and CDR2 is YFSETQ in the germline V gene. This CDR3 region has 14 residues.

This chain uses TRBV10-2 with TRBJ1-6; D gene ambiguous. The V end was cut by 6 bases, the J end by 9 bases, with 9 bases between. The CDR3 sequence is 12 residues long. Germline CDR1 and CDR2: WSHSY and SAAADI. The CDR3 region has the DNA TGCGCCAGCAGCGGGGAAGCTTCACCCCTCCACTTT. As protein: CASSGEASPLHF.

The chain joins TRBV3-1 (or the pseudogene TRBV3-2) to TRBJ1-1; no clear D. From germline, CDR1 is LGHDT and CDR2 YNNKEL (reference sequence). Trimming cost V 0 bases and J 4 bases, with 9 bases left between them. The CDR3 length is 14 residues. The CDR3: CASSQEAGVTEAFF. In DNA form, the CDR3 reads TGTGCCAGCAGCCAAGAAGCCGGGGTCACTGAAGCTTTCTTT.

This chain uses TRBV5-8 with TRBJ2-5, with TRBD2 matching 7 bases. The CDR3 spans 16 residues. The ends lost 4 bases at V and 5 bases at J; junction bases unmatched: 14. The V gene's germline CDR1 is SGHTS and CDR2 YDEGEE. CDR3 region: CASSETVRDYRETQYF. The CDR3, as DNA: TGTGCCAGCAGCGAAACCGTTAGGGACTACCGGGAGACCCAGTACTTC.

This sequence joins TRBV2 and TRBJ1-1, with 7 bases aligning to TRBD1. J gave up 7 bases and V 6 bases, and 11 bases lay outside the gene matches. Germline assignment: CDR1 SNHLY and CDR2 FYNNEI. The CDR3 has 14 residues. CDR3 nucleotide sequence: TGTGCCAGCAGAGGCCTACAGGGGAATGGTGAAGCTTTCTTT. Translated: CASRGLQGNGEAFF.

CDR3 sequence reads: CASSSALGRTNTGELFF. The CDR3 DNA sequence: TGTGCCAGCAGTTCCGCTCTGGGGCGGACGAACACCGGGGAGCTGTTTTTT. V usage is TRBV6-2 or TRBV6-3 and J usage is TRBJ2-2; possible D gene TRBD1, 5 bases. Per germline, CDR1 MNHEY and CDR2 SVGEGT. The CDR3 spans 17 residues. The V end lost 4 bases, the J end lost 0 bases, and 15 bases lay between the germline ends.

This clone showed up just once. The chain employs TRBV18 and TRBJ1-2, with D uncertain. The CDR3 spans 13 residues. Germline CDR1 and CDR2: KGHSH and LQKENI. Trimming removed 2 bases from V and 5 bases from J, with 9 bases in between. This chain's CDR3 is CASSPTEIYGYTF. The CDR3 bases are TGTGCCAGCTCACCAACGGAGATTTATGGCTACACCTTC. Based on the CDR3 plus reference TRBV18 and TRBJ1-2, the full variable domain is NAGVMQNPRHLVRRRGQEARLRCSPMKGHSHVYWYRQLPEEGLKFMVYLQKENIIDESGMPKERFSAEFPKEGPSILRIQQVVRGDSAAYFCASSPTEIYGYTFGSGTRLTVV.

Here the CDR3 DNA reads TGCGCCAGCAGTCCGCCCGAGGGCAGGGGGTCGAACACTGAAGCTTTCTTT. This gives the protein CASSPPEGRGSNTEAFF. The rearrangement joins TRBV23-1 to TRBJ1-1, with 7 bases lining up with TRBD1. TRBV23-1 carries the ORF label, with uncertain function. The CDR3 loop spans 17 amino acids. V lost 4 bases, J lost 1 base, and 12 bases stayed unmatched.

The chain couples TRBV11-3 to TRBJ1-4; D might be TRBD1 (6 bases). This CDR3 contains 16 residues. Germline V gene sequence: CDR1 SGHNT, CDR2 YENEEA. The V end was cut by 2 bases, the J end by 5 bases, with 15 bases between. CDR3 in DNA: TGTGCCAGCAGCTTATTCGGGGGGCCGGGGAATGAAAAACTGTTTTTT. It codes for CASSLFGGPGNEKLFF.

Regarding this clone: Distinct nucleotide sequences in the sample also encode this CDR3. The V call is TRBV19, the J call TRBJ1-1; D is unresolved. Germline V gene lookup returns CDR1 LNHDA and CDR2 SQIVND (reference sequence). Trimming stripped 3 bases from V and 0 bases from J, with 5 bases between. This CDR3 region has 13 residues. The CDR3, as DNA: TGTGCCAGTAGTATGGCGGTGAACACTGAAGCTTTCTTT. Its translation is CASSMAVNTEAFF.

The CDR3 loop reads CASSFAGWNSPLHF. CDR3 nucleotides: TGTGCCAGCAGTTTTGCGGGGTGGAATTCACCCCTCCACTTT. This chain uses TRBV6-5 with TRBJ1-6, with D unresolved. Between the trimmed V and J ends, which lost 4 bases and 7 bases, there was a span of 11 bases. The CDR3 totals 14 residues. Germline CDR1 reads MNHEY; CDR2 reads SVGAGI.